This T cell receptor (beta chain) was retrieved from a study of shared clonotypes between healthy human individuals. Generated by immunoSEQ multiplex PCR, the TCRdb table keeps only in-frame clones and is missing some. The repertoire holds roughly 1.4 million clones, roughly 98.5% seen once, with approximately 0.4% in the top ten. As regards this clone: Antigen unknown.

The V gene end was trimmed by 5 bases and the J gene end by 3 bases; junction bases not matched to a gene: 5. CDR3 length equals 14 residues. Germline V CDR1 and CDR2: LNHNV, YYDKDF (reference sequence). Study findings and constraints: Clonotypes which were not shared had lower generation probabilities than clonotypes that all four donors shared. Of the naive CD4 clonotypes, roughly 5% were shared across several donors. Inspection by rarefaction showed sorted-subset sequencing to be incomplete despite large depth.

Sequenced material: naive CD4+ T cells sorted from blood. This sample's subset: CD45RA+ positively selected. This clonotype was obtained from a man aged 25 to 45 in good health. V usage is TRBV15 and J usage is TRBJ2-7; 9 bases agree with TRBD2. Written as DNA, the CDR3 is TGTGCCACCAGCTTGGTAGCGGGAGACTACGAGCAGTACTTC. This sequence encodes CATSLVAGDYEQYF.